This is a list of T cell receptor beta chains from one sample in a study of blood T cell repertoires in COVID-19. Clones were sequenced by immunoSEQ multiplex PCR, and TCRdb holds only the in-frame ones, with some missing. Among around 320,000 clones listed, around 90% were seen once. The source material was peripheral blood. The receptors originated from a man in his late teens or twenties with active or convalescent COVID-19. CDR3s include the opening cysteine and the closing phenylalanine or tryptophan. The D gene is left open where the match is weak. Some rows mark clone size as missing; the rest say once, few, many or name a class of expanded clone.

clone size,J gene,V gene,D gene,CDR3 DNA,CDR3 protein
.,TRBJ2-1,TRBV18,.,TGTGCCAGCTCACCAAGGGGCAGTACCTACAATGAGCAGTTCTTC,CASSPRGSTYNEQFF
.,TRBJ1-6,TRBV11-3,.,TGTGCCAGCAGCTTAGATCGAGGATCACCCCTCCACTTT,CASSLDRGSPLHF
once,TRBJ2-2,TRBV29-1,.,TGCAGCGTTGAATCGGGGGTGAACACCGGGGAGCTGTTTTTT,CSVESGVNTGELFF
.,TRBJ1-1,TRBV12-3/TRBV12-4,TRBD1,TGTGCCAGCAGTCGGGACAGGGGTACTGAAGCTTTCTTT,CASSRDRGTEAFF
.,TRBJ1-3,TRBV20-1,TRBD1,TGCAGTGCTAGTGCGGGACAGGGGGGAAACACCATATATTTT,CSASAGQGGNTIYF
.,TRBJ2-1,TRBV15,TRBD1,TGTGCCACCAGCAGCCGGGACAGGGAGGACAATGAGCAGTTCTTC,CATSSRDREDNEQFF
.,TRBJ2-3,TRBV24-1,TRBD2,TGTGCCACCAGTGAGCCCCACCTAGCGGGAGGGTCCGATACGCAGTATTTT,CATSEPHLAGGSDTQYF
.,TRBJ1-3,TRBV3-1/TRBV3-2,TRBD1,TGTGCCAGCAGCCTCGGGACAGGGACCGCATCTGGAAACACCATATATTTT,CASSLGTGTASGNTIYF
.,TRBJ2-1,TRBV24-1,.,TGTGCCACCAGTCGGGGGAAGGGGAATGAGCAGTTCTTC,CATSRGKGNEQFF
once,TRBJ1-3,TRBV5-6,.,TGTGCCAGCAGCCCGACGGCGTTGGGGGAGCGGGACACCATATATTTT,CASSPTALGERDTIYF
.,TRBJ1-1,TRBV2,TRBD1,TGTGCCAGCAGTGGGGGGTTGGGAACAGGGGACACTGAAGCTTTCTTT,CASSGGLGTGDTEAFF
.,TRBJ1-1,TRBV5-8,.,TGTGCCAGCAGCTTGGTCAGGGTATCTGAAGCTTTCTTT,CASSLVRVSEAFF
.,TRBJ2-7,TRBV28,.,TGTGCCAGCAGTTTGTTGCGCCGGGAGCAGTACTTC,CASSLLRREQYF
.,TRBJ1-1,TRBV27,.,TGTGCCAGCAGAACTCAGGGAGGAGGTGAAGCTTTCTTT,CASRTQGGGEAFF
.,TRBJ1-5,TRBV19,.,TGTGCCAGCCTAAGCCGGGGAGGTCTCCTCGATAGCAATCAGCCCCAGCATTTT,CASLSRGGLLDSNQPQHF
.,TRBJ1-4,TRBV5-1,TRBD1,TGCGCCAGCAGCCCAGGGACAGACGGGAGTGAAAAACTGTTTTTT,CASSPGTDGSEKLFF
few,TRBJ1-3,TRBV5-5,.,TGTGCCAGCAGCCCGACAGGAACTAAAAACACCATATATTTT,CASSPTGTKNTIYF
.,TRBJ2-7,TRBV6-5,.,TGTGCCAGCAGTTACTCGGGCAGGGGCTACGAGCAGTACTTC,CASSYSGRGYEQYF
.,TRBJ1-2,TRBV4-1,TRBD1,TGCGCCAGCAGCCAGATGGGACAGGGGAACTATGGCTACACCTTC,CASSQMGQGNYGYTF
.,TRBJ2-1,TRBV27,.,TGTGCCAGCAGTTTTGGCCAATACAATGAGCAGTTCTTC,CASSFGQYNEQFF
.,TRBJ1-2,TRBV7-9,TRBD1,TGTGCCAGCAGCTTTAACCCGACAGGGAGAAGCTACACCTTC,CASSFNPTGRSYTF
.,TRBJ2-1,TRBV10-2,TRBD2,TGCGCCAGCAACCCTAGCGGGAGCTCCTACAATGAGCAGTTCTTC,CASNPSGSSYNEQFF
once,TRBJ1-1,TRBV27,.,TGTGCCAGCAGTTTTGGTGGGGCTATGAACACTGAAGCTTTCTTT,CASSFGGAMNTEAFF
.,TRBJ2-7,TRBV9,.,TGTGCCAGCAGCGCGGGAGGGACAGGGTATGAGCAGTACTTC,CASSAGGTGYEQYF
.,TRBJ2-1,TRBV5-4,.,TGTGCCAGCAGCTTGGGTCTAGTAGCCTACAATGAGCAGTTCTTC,CASSLGLVAYNEQFF
few,TRBJ1-4,TRBV20-1,TRBD1,TGCAGTGCTAGTGGAGGGGACAGTAATGAAAAACTGTTTTTT,CSASGGDSNEKLFF
.,TRBJ1-5,TRBV4-1,.,TGCGCCAGCAGCCAGGAACGGGGATATAGCAATCAGCCCCAGCATTTT,CASSQERGYSNQPQHF
.,TRBJ2-7,TRBV6-5,.,TGTGCCAGCAGAGTAACTGGGGACACCGAGCAGTACTTC,CASRVTGDTEQYF
.,TRBJ1-1,TRBV11-2,TRBD1,TGTGCCAGCAGCCCGTGGACAGGGGACACTGAAGCTTTCTTT,CASSPWTGDTEAFF
.,TRBJ1-5,TRBV6-5,.,TGTGCCAGCAGCCGTCTTAATCAGCCCCAGCATTTT,CASSRLNQPQHF
once,TRBJ2-1,TRBV28,TRBD2,TGTGCCAGCAGTCACCGGAGCGGGAGCTCCTACAATGAGCAGTTCTTC,CASSHRSGSSYNEQFF
.,TRBJ1-5,TRBV21-1,.,TGTGCCAGCAGCAAAGTCTCCCGGGAAGGCAATCAGCCCCAGCATTTT,CASSKVSREGNQPQHF
.,TRBJ2-3,TRBV7-6,TRBD2,TGTGCCAGCAGCTTAGATCTTCCGGCTAGCGGGAGAACAGCAGATACGCAGTATTTT,CASSLDLPASGRTADTQYF
.,TRBJ1-3,TRBV3-1/TRBV3-2,TRBD1,TGTGCCAGCAGCCTATCAGGGGGTGGAAACACCATATATTTT,CASSLSGGGNTIYF
once,TRBJ1-1,TRBV6-2/TRBV6-3,.,TGTGCCAGCAGCCCTCCCTACACTGAAGCTTTCTTT,CASSPPYTEAFF
.,TRBJ1-1,TRBV27,.,TGTGCCAGCAGTCTCCCGGGTCGTGAAGCTTTCTTT,CASSLPGREAFF
.,TRBJ2-1,TRBV27,TRBD2,TGTGCCAGCAGATTGGGGCGGGTGGCGGGAGGACCTGAGCAGTTCTTC,CASRLGRVAGGPEQFF
.,TRBJ2-7,TRBV15,.,TGTGCCACCAGCCGACGCGGAGGGCAATACGAGCAGTACTTC,CATSRRGGQYEQYF
.,TRBJ2-7,TRBV27,.,TGTGCCAGCAGTTTCGCGGGCTTGTCCTACGAGCAGTACTTC,CASSFAGLSYEQYF
once,TRBJ2-1,TRBV2,TRBD2,TGTGCCAGCAGTGATGGGCTAGCGGTTTTTTTGCAGTTCTTC,CASSDGLAVFLQFF
.,TRBJ2-2,TRBV24-1,.,TGTGCCACCAGTGATCCTGTTCTAAACACCGGGGAGCTGTTTTTT,CATSDPVLNTGELFF
many,TRBJ2-2,TRBV19,.,TGTGCCAGTAGTATGGGGCAGGGCGCCGGGGAGCTGTTTTTT,CASSMGQGAGELFF
few,TRBJ1-6,TRBV24-1,.,TGTGCCACCAGGGGGCCAAATTCACCCCTCCACTTT,CATRGPNSPLHF
.,TRBJ1-5,TRBV7-9,.,TGTGCCAGCAGCTTAGGTAGTCAGCCCCAGCATTTT,CASSLGSQPQHF
.,TRBJ2-1,TRBV5-1,TRBD2,TGCGCCAGCAGCTTCATTATCACGCGGGGGGTCTCCTACAATGAGCAGTTCTTC,CASSFIITRGVSYNEQFF
.,TRBJ2-1,TRBV3-1/TRBV3-2,.,TGTGCCAGCAGCCTCCGCCCCCAGCGAGGGTGGAATGAGCAGTTCTTC,CASSLRPQRGWNEQFF
.,TRBJ1-2,TRBV12-3/TRBV12-4,.,TGTGCCAGCAGTTTAGACCCCCTGGAGGGCTACACCTTC,CASSLDPLEGYTF
.,TRBJ1-2,TRBV10-3,.,TGTGCCATCAGTGACACAGGGACTAACTATGGCTACACCTTC,CAISDTGTNYGYTF
.,TRBJ2-3,TRBV7-3,TRBD2,TGTGCCAGCAGCTTAACCGGTCTAGCGGGAGCAGATACGCAGTATTTT,CASSLTGLAGADTQYF
.,TRBJ2-7,TRBV18,TRBD2,TGTGCCAGCTCACCCCTAGCGGGAAACTACGAGCAGTACTTC,CASSPLAGNYEQYF
.,TRBJ1-5,TRBV4-1,TRBD1,TGCGCCAGCAGCCACGGGACAGTTAAAGGCAATCAGCCCCAGCATTTT,CASSHGTVKGNQPQHF
.,TRBJ1-2,TRBV28,.,TGTGCCAGCAGCCAAAACAGGCTCTATGGCTACACCTTC,CASSQNRLYGYTF
.,TRBJ1-4,TRBV29-1,TRBD1,TGCAGCGCGACAGGGATGAGTGGTGTTTTGTTTTTT,CSATGMSGVLFF
.,TRBJ2-1,TRBV27,.,TGTGCCAGCAGTTTGTCGCGTGGTAATGAGCAGTTCTTC,CASSLSRGNEQFF